This record concerns one TCR beta chain sequence. The antigen is not known. The data were taken from a study of blood T cells in healthy people across ages. Notes on the study in general: Observed TCR beta diversity per million T cells went down as age went up. This fall followed a roughly linear course with age.

Trimming removed 6 bases from V and 6 bases from J; junction bases left unmatched: 8. The CDR3 is made up of 13 amino acids. CDR1 DFQATT and CDR2 SNEGSKA come from the germline V gene (reference sequence). Combining a sample-barcoded 5' primer with a J-beta primer mix, a second PCR ran for roughly 7 to 12 cycles. Any given sample supplied a minimum of 2.5 million CDR3-containing paired-end reads. MiXCR, applied by TCRdb to the 5' RACE reads, yields one record per CDR3 protein. The sample shows some 1.4 million distinct CDR3 sequences, around two fifths of them seen only once. The source of this sequence is a woman younger than 30 in good health. The source material was blood. The chain is built from TRBV20-1 and TRBJ1-5; 7 positions agree with TRBD1. The CDR3 region has the DNA TGCAGTGCCGGAGACAGGGCAAGTCAGCCCCAGCATTTT. It codes for CSAGDRASQPQHF.